This record looks at one TCR beta chain sequence and its context. This sample was included in a study of OX40 agonist ivuxolimab in advanced cancers. Study at large: The dose-escalation cohort had hepatocellular carcinoma, melanoma, renal cell or head and neck cancer. A male proportion of about 80% was recorded, with mean age about 62 years and range about 20 to 79.

V lost 2 bases, J lost 0 bases, and 6 bases stayed unmatched. This CDR3 is 16 amino acids long. From germline, CDR1 is SGHVS and CDR2 FQNEAQ. The protocol was immunoSEQ multiplex PCR, while the TCRdb copy is restricted to in-frame clones and leaves out a portion. The sample comprises about 93,000 clones, 94% of which are singletons, and roughly 2.6% rests with the top ten. The sample in question was CD4+ or CD8+ T cells sorted from blood, obtained in a trial of the OX40 agonist ivuxolimab. This TCR was sampled from an adult with an advanced solid tumor such as melanoma, head and neck, liver or kidney cancer. This chain joins TRBV7-8 and TRBJ2-7, with 8 bases aligning to TRBD2. CDR3 loop: CASSLPIAGPSYEQYF. CDR3 DNA sequence: TGTGCCAGCAGCTTACCGATAGCGGGGCCCTCCTACGAGCAGTACTTC.